Listed below are T cell receptor beta chains from one sample, sequenced in a study of tumor-infiltrating lymphocytes in primary liver carcinoma. TCRdb re-analysed the multiplex PCR reads in MiXCR, keeping a single row per CDR3 protein. The data hold around 60,000 distinct CDR3 sequences, with about two thirds observed a single time. Specimen: liver tumor tissue from sampling region 4. These receptors came from a man aged 40-49 years with primary liver carcinoma and hepatitis B virus infection. The CDR3 runs from the conserved cysteine through the conserved F or W. The D gene is left open where the match is weak. Clone size is stated in some rows and not others, as once, few, many or a class when expanded.

NA	TRBJ1-5	TRBV6-2/TRBV6-3	TRBD1	CASGFVGQGAMDMQHF	TGTGCCAGCGGCTTCGTGGGACAGGGGGCAATGGATATGCAGCATTTT
NA	TRBJ2-4	TRBV12-3/TRBV12-4	NA	CASTPPSSLAKNIHYF	TGTGCCAGCACTCCGCCCAGTAGTTTAGCCAAAAACATTCACTACTTC
few	TRBJ1-2	TRBV30	NA	CAWSAGRKGTNGYTF	TGTGCCTGGAGTGCCGGGCGGAAGGGTACCAACGGCTACACCTTC
NA	TRBJ1-3	TRBV6-1	NA	CASNTPGRGRVNTIYF	TGTGCCAGCAATACCCCGGGAAGGGGGAGGGTAAACACCATATATTTT
many	TRBJ2-5	TRBV7-9	NA	CASSLLTGSQETQYF	TGTGCCAGCAGCTTACTCACAGGGAGCCAAGAGACCCAGTACTTC
NA	TRBJ2-2	TRBV11-2	NA	CASSPTDTGELFF	TGTGCCAGCAGCCCAACAGACACCGGGGAGCTGTTTTTT
NA	TRBJ2-2	TRBV7-8	TRBD2	CASSFRTSGANTGKPFF	TGTGCCAGCAGCTTCCGGACTAGCGGGGCGAACACCGGGAAGCCGTTTTTT
NA	TRBJ1-2	TRBV6-5	TRBD1	CAGCYGTEARFWDGYTF	TGTGCCGGCTGTTACGGGACAGAGGCACGATTTTGGGATGGCTACACCTTC
NA	TRBJ2-5	TRBV5-6	TRBD1	CASSGPTGTANQEAQYF	TGTGCCAGCAGCGGCCCGACCGGGACAGCGAACCAAGAGGCCCAGTACTTC
few	TRBJ2-7	TRBV18	TRBD1	CASSPRGPTLSYEQYF	TGTGCCAGCTCACCCAGGGGGCCGACACTCTCCTACGAGCAGTACTTC
NA	TRBJ2-2	TRBV11-2	NA	CVSSLALGRADTGELFF	TGTGTTAGCAGCTTAGCATTAGGACGGGCGGACACCGGGGAGCTGTTTTTT
NA	TRBJ2-2	TRBV4-3	NA	CASSQNTEGDPGELFF	TGCGCCAGTAGCCAAAACACAGAAGGAGACCCCGGGGAGCTGTTTTTT
NA	TRBJ2-1	TRBV5-1	TRBD1	CTSSLGTGSYNEQFF	TGCACCAGCAGCTTGGGGACAGGGTCATACAATGAGCAGTTCTTC
NA	TRBJ1-1	TRBV6-5	TRBD1	CASSHTGGQSALCTEAFF	TGTGCCAGCAGCCATACTGGGGGACAGAGTGCGTTGTGCACTGAAGCTTTCTTT
NA	TRBJ2-2	TRBV11-2	NA	CDSSFAGSNTGEPFF	TGTGACAGCAGCTTTGCGGGATCAAACACCGGGGAGCCGTTTTTT
NA	TRBJ2-7	TRBV10-3	TRBD2	CANTKRSGLAGGFSYKQYF	TGTGCCAACACCAAACGATCGGGACTAGCGGGAGGGTTCTCATACAAGCAATACTTC
NA	TRBJ1-2	TRBV4-3	NA	CASSQDGNYGYTF	TGCGCTAGCAGCCAAGATGGCAACTATGGTTACACCTTC
medium-sized	TRBJ2-2	TRBV10-3	TRBD2	CAIRERDDTGELFF	TGTGCCATCAGGGAGCGGGACGACACCGGGGAGCTGTTTTTT
NA	TRBJ2-3	TRBV5-4	NA	CAISSGGSTDTQYF	TGTGCCATCAGCTCTGGCGGGAGCACAGATACGCAGTATTTT
NA	TRBJ1-2	TRBV5-4	TRBD1	CASSPGGAVDYGYTF	TGTGCCAGCAGCCCAGGGGGGGCAGTGGACTATGGCTACACCTTC
NA	TRBJ2-1	TRBV14	TRBD2	CASTQAIAGLAGATEQFF	TGTGCCAGCACCCAAGCGATTGCCGGGCTAGCGGGAGCAACTGAGCAGTTCTTC
NA	TRBJ1-1	TRBV14	NA	CASSQIVSPLEAFF	TGTGCCAGCAGCCAAATTGTGAGTCCTCTCGAAGCTTTCTTT
NA	TRBJ2-3	TRBV11-2	NA	CASCASTGTQYF	TGTGCCAGTTGCGCCAGCACAGGTACGCAGTATTTT
NA	TRBJ2-1	TRBV11-2	TRBD2	CASRLLKASGTSGKSEQFF	TGTGCCAGCCGCTTATTAAAGGCTTCCGGGACTAGTGGGAAGAGTGAGCAGTTCTTC
NA	TRBJ1-2	TRBV5-5	NA	CASSYAGYGYTF	TGTGCCAGCAGCTACGCGGGCTATGGCTACACCTTC
many	TRBJ2-5	TRBV25-1	TRBD2	CASRSTSGSPRETQYF	TGTGCCAGCAGATCGACTAGCGGGAGCCCTCGAGAGACCCAGTACTTC
NA	TRBJ1-5	TRBV13	NA	CASSLRRQGASNQPQHF	TGTGCCAGCAGTTTACGGCGTCAGGGTGCGAGCAATCAGCCCCAGCATTTT
many	TRBJ2-1	TRBV12-2	NA	CASRPHRGSSRDNEQFF	TGTGCAAGTCGCCCCCACCGGGGATCCTCCCGCGACAATGAGCAGTTCTTC